The entry below gives a single T cell receptor (beta chain) sequence along with its context. Its antigen is unidentified. CDR1 is GTSNPN and CDR2 is SVGIG in the germline V gene (reference sequence). The CDR3 contains 16 residues. V was shortened by 0 bases and J by 7 bases, with 22 bases between the two germline ends. Measured with immunoSEQ multiplex PCR; TCRdb has only the in-frame clones, and not every one. The table records 90,000 to 130,000 clones, 93% of them present only once. This entry is derived from a study of graft-versus-host responses after intestinal transplantation. The sequencing used unstimulated CD8+ T cells sorted from spleen or lymph node cells, collected before intestinal transplant. V is TRBV30 and J is TRBJ2-7; D possibly corresponds to TRBD2 (6 bases). The receptor comes from a human donor who received an intestinal transplant. The CDR3 protein is CAWSVPPRAGWWEQYF. CDR3 nucleotides: TGTGCCTGGAGTGTACCACCCCGGGCGGGATGGTGGGAGCAGTACTTC.